The present entry profiles one TCR beta chain with its context. These data come from a study of early T cells in non-severe SARS-CoV-2 infection. The CDR3 totals 20 residues. Germline lookup yields CDR1 MDHEN and CDR2 SYDVKM. V was clipped by 3 bases and J by 7 bases, with 31 bases between them. TCRdb processed the 5' RACE reads anew with MiXCR; each CDR3 protein has one entry. The table shows approximately 81,000 distinct CDR3 sequences, with 11% to 15% occurring only once. The sequence was collected from an adult who was a healthcare worker with PCR-confirmed SARS-CoV-2 infection or an uninfected control (not recorded which). This chain joins TRBV28 and TRBJ2-1; weak D call: TRBD2 (7 bases). Sequencing was carried out using whole blood. In nucleotides, the CDR3 is TGTGCCAGCAGTTTTCCCCTCAGGGAGGGGGTAGAGGACTACGGGAATGAGCAGTTCTTC. This encodes CASSFPLREGVEDYGNEQFF.